The 32 T cell receptor beta chains below all came from one sample that was sequenced in a study of blood T cells in healthy people across ages. Using a J-beta primer mix together with a sample-barcoded 5' primer, a second PCR was run for about 6 to 11 cycles. TCRdb processed the 5' RACE reads anew with MiXCR; each CDR3 protein has one entry. This table has approximately 600,000 distinct CDR3 sequences, roughly three fifths appearing once. Specimen: blood. The receptors stem from a man aged 60-69 years in good health.

The chain recombines TRBV24-1 with TRBJ2-2; D uncertain. The CDR3 runs to 14 residues. V gave up 2 bases and J gave up 8 bases, with 11 bases separating them. The germline V gene encodes CDR1 KGHDR and CDR2 SFDVKD. CDR3 DNA sequence: TGTGCCACCAGTGATTCTGACTGGGGAGGGGAGCTGTTTTTT. Its protein is CATSDSDWGGELFF.

CDR3 DNA sequence: TGCGCCAGCAGCGGGCTAGCGGGGCTCAGCTCCTACAATGAGCAGTTCTTC. As protein: CASSGLAGLSSYNEQFF. V and J are TRBV5-1 and TRBJ2-1; 9 bases are shared with TRBD2. Germline-derived CDR1 and CDR2 are SGHRS and YFSETQ. V lost 4 bases, J lost 0 bases, and 8 bases stayed unmatched. The CDR3 has 17 residues.

This chain joins TRBV5-1 and TRBJ2-1, with 7 bases aligning to TRBD1. V lost 4 bases, J lost 5 bases, and 9 bases stayed unmatched. The CDR3 spans 15 residues. CDR1 is SGHRS, CDR2 YFSETQ, per germline. The CDR3 region is CASSREGAIDNEQFF. CDR3 bases: TGCGCCAGCAGCCGTGAGGGGGCAATTGACAATGAGCAGTTCTTC.

The chain couples TRBV12-3 or TRBV12-4 to TRBJ2-3; 8 bases match TRBD2. The trim removed 3 bases at V and 3 bases at J, leaving 5 bases unmatched. This CDR3 has 15 amino acids. The CDR3 DNA reads as TGTGCCAGCAGTTTTACGGGGGGGGTGACAGATACGCAGTATTTT. As protein: CASSFTGGVTDTQYF.

This sequence joins TRBV3-1 and TRBJ1-5; possibly TRBD1 for D (5 bases). The length of the CDR3 is 14 residues. V was clipped by 1 base and J by 7 bases, with 11 bases between them. Looked up from germline, CDR1 is LGHDT and CDR2 is YNNKEL (reference sequence). CDR3 nucleotides: TGTGCCAGCAGCCAAGGGGGGAACCGGCAGCCCCAGCATTTT. It is translated as CASSQGGNRQPQHF.

The chain employs TRBV5-1 and TRBJ1-2, with D hard to call. The V gene's germline CDR1 is SGHRS and CDR2 YFSETQ. V dropped 0 bases and J dropped 7 bases, with 10 bases sitting between them. The CDR3 is 13 amino acids. In DNA form, the CDR3 reads TGCGCCAGCAGCTTGGTCGGGGTGGCTGGCTACACCTTC. Encoded protein: CASSLVGVAGYTF.

The chain has TRBV7-2 and TRBJ2-2, with 14 nucleotides matching TRBD2. The length of the CDR3 is 17 residues. Germline V lookup: CDR1 SGHTA, CDR2 FQGNSA. V shed 5 bases, J shed 2 bases, and the junction held 4 bases outside the gene matches. The CDR3 reads CASSGGTSGGNTGELFF. CDR3 nucleotide sequence: TGTGCCAGCAGCGGGGGGACTAGCGGGGGCAACACCGGGGAGCTGTTTTTT.

CDR3 coding DNA: TGCGCCAGCAGCGGCGGGACAGGGAGCTCCTACAATGAGCAGTTCTTC. This encodes CASSGGTGSSYNEQFF. J is TRBJ2-1 and V is TRBV4-1; 9 nucleotides match TRBD1. V gave up 5 bases and J gave up 0 bases; unmatched junction bases: 5. There are 16 residues in the CDR3. Looked up from germline, CDR1 is MGHRA and CDR2 is YSYEKL.

V and J are TRBV7-8 and TRBJ2-1; TRBD2 agrees at 7 bases. The CDR3 sequence is 16 residues long. CDR1 is SGHVS and CDR2 is FQNEAQ in the germline V gene. Trimming took 1 base from V and 6 from J; bases not matched to a gene: 9. Written as DNA, the CDR3 is TGTGCCAGCAGCTTAGTTGGCGGGGGAACAGCCAATGAGCAGTTCTTC. Translated, it gives CASSLVGGGTANEQFF.

A note on this clonotype: A read error may account for a junction end that differs from germline. The chain uses TRBV4-3 and TRBJ2-7; TRBD1 is a possible D gene (6 bases). The CDR3 loop spans 14 amino acids. Germline V gene sequence: CDR1 LGHNA, CDR2 YSLEER. The DNA of the CDR3 is TGCGCCAGCAACCAAGATCTGGTGGGGGCCGAGCAGTACTTC. This encodes CASNQDLVGAEQYF.

This clonotype was recorded at least ten times. The chain carries TRBV7-2 and TRBJ2-3, with D maybe TRBD1 (5 bases). The germline V gene encodes CDR1 SGHTA and CDR2 FQGNSA. The CDR3 extends over 15 amino acids. Trimming removed 1 base at V and 2 bases at J, with 10 bases between. The CDR3 loop reads CASSLEDIPTDTQYF. The CDR3, as DNA: TGTGCCAGCAGCTTAGAGGACATACCCACAGATACGCAGTATTTT.

The chain links TRBV20-1 to TRBJ2-7, with D perhaps matching TRBD2 (6 bases). V was trimmed by 1 base and J by 7 bases, leaving 14 bases between them. The CDR3 is made up of 13 amino acids. Germline V gives CDR1 DFQATT, CDR2 SNEGSKA (reference sequence). The CDR3 nucleotides are TGCAGTGCTAGAGCAGTTGGGACTTTTGAGCAGTACTTC. Translating it yields CSARAVGTFEQYF.

V is TRBV20-1 and J is TRBJ2-7; TRBD1 aligns across 12 bases. The V segment lost 6 bases and the J segment 1 base; nucleotides outside the gene matches: 7. This CDR3 contains 15 residues. CDR1 and CDR2 (germline): DFQATT, SNEGSKA (reference sequence). The CDR3 DNA follows: TGCAGTGCCACACCGGGACAGGGGGCTTCCTACGAGCAGTACTTC. Amino acid sequence: CSATPGQGASYEQYF.

This clonotype was seen a single time. This chain uses TRBV29-1 with TRBJ2-1; 8 nucleotides line up with TRBD2. V was pared by 4 bases and J by 7 bases, with 6 bases of the junction left unmatched. The CDR3 runs to 13 residues. The germline V gene has CDR1 SQVTM and CDR2 ANQGSEA. CDR3 region: CSVGVGGANEQFF. The CDR3 bases are TGCAGCGTTGGAGTCGGGGGGGCAAATGAGCAGTTCTTC.

This clonotype has a handful of counts. V gene TRBV7-2 combines with J gene TRBJ1-2; 8 bases agree with TRBD1. Germline V lookup: CDR1 SGHTA, CDR2 FQGNSA. This CDR3 has 17 amino acids. The V and J ends lost 5 bases and 0 bases, in that order; junction bases with no gene match: 11. Here the CDR3 reads CASSRGQGALANYGYTF. The CDR3 region has the DNA TGTGCCAGCAGCCGAGGGCAGGGGGCGCTTGCTAACTATGGCTACACCTTC.

In its sample, this clonotype was seen a few times. This chain links TRBV5-1 with TRBJ2-1; D perhaps matches TRBD2 (5 bases). V lost 4 bases and J 6 bases, leaving 17 bases between the germline ends. CDR1 is SGHRS, CDR2 YFSETQ, per germline. The CDR3 totals 15 residues. The DNA of the CDR3 is TGCGCCAGCAGCCAACTAGGGTTTTCTGGCAATGAGCAGTTCTTC. The encoded protein is CASSQLGFSGNEQFF.

This clonotype was seen a few times. V is TRBV5-1 and J is TRBJ2-7; D is unclear. Germline loops: CDR1 SGHRS, CDR2 YFSETQ. The V gene lost 0 bases and the J gene lost 3 bases, with 10 bases spanning the gap. The CDR3 totals 14 residues. This CDR3 reads CASSLEGSLYEQYF. The CDR3 bases are TGCGCCAGCAGCTTGGAAGGCAGCCTCTACGAGCAGTACTTC.

The rearrangement joins TRBV9 to TRBJ1-2; no clear D. Trimming took 0 bases from V and 8 from J, leaving 11 bases between them. This CDR3 contains 13 residues. Germline lookup yields CDR1 SGDLS and CDR2 YYNGEE. CDR3: CASSVGSINGYTF. The DNA of the CDR3 is TGTGCCAGCAGCGTAGGCAGCATCAACGGCTACACCTTC.

The chain is built from TRBV6-5 and TRBJ1-2; 9 bases are a match to TRBD1. V trimming: 1 base; J trimming: 1 base; junction bases outside the gene matches: 4. The CDR3 loop spans 16 amino acids. Germline assignment: CDR1 MNHEY and CDR2 SVGAGI. CDR3 amino acids: CASSYYRGPLNYGYTF. The CDR3 DNA reads as TGTGCCAGCAGTTACTACAGGGGGCCCCTTAACTATGGCTACACCTTC.

The V call is TRBV12-3 or TRBV12-4, the J call TRBJ2-3, with 11 bases lining up with TRBD2. This CDR3 has 16 amino acids. The junction had 7 bases not matched to a gene; V was cut back by 2 bases and J by 6 bases. CDR3 sequence reads: CASSLSSGGAADTQYF. The CDR3 coding sequence is TGTGCCAGCAGTTTAAGTAGCGGGGGGGCCGCGGATACGCAGTATTTT.

The chain combines TRBV9 with TRBJ2-4; TRBD1 is a possible D gene (5 bases). The J call may be wrong; the DNA end is better matched by TRBJ2-7. Germline CDR1 is SGDLS and CDR2 is YYNGEE. This CDR3 comprises 13 residues. The CDR3 DNA sequence: TGTGCCAGCAGCGTAGACGACAGATACGAGCAGTACTTC. Translating it yields CASSVDDRYEQYF.

The V and J genes are TRBV3-1 and TRBJ1-6, with TRBD1 matching 8 bases. The CDR3 is 15 amino acids. The germline CDR1 and CDR2 sequences are LGHDT and YNNKEL (reference sequence). With 1 base clipped from V and 6 bases from J, the junction kept 2 bases outside the gene matches. CDR3 DNA sequence: TGTGCCAGCAGCCAAGTGGGGACAGGTAATTCACCCCTCCACTTT. It yields the protein CASSQVGTGNSPLHF.

V gene TRBV3-1 combines with J gene TRBJ2-1; D unclear. This CDR3 has 15 residues. Germline V gene lookup returns CDR1 LGHDT and CDR2 YNNKEL (reference sequence). With 4 bases removed from V and 5 bases from J, the gap between germline ends came to 15 bases. CDR3 sequence reads: CASSPRQSPNNEQFF. CDR3 nucleotide sequence: TGTGCCAGCAGCCCTCGCCAGTCACCGAACAATGAGCAGTTCTTC.

The J gene is TRBJ2-5, the V gene TRBV20-1; 10 bases map to TRBD2. The J call is in doubt because the DNA end fits TRBJ2-7 better. The CDR3 is 16 residues long. Germline V lookup: CDR1 DFQATT, CDR2 SNEGSKA (reference sequence). For the CDR3, the DNA is TGCAGTGCTAGCCGAGGGGGACTAGCGACCGCCTACGAGCAGTACTTC. This translates into CSASRGGLATAYEQYF.

The chain employs TRBV7-6 and TRBJ2-5, with 7 bases fitting TRBD2. This CDR3 region has 16 residues. Germline V gene sequence: CDR1 SGHVS, CDR2 FNYEAQ. The V gene end was trimmed by 1 base and the J gene end by 2 bases; junction bases not matched to a gene: 7. CDR3 loop: CASSLGGGLTQETQYF. In DNA form, the CDR3 reads TGTGCCAGCAGCTTAGGGGGGGGACTCACACAAGAGACCCAGTACTTC.

The sample holds a few counts of this clonotype. This chain connects TRBV7-2 to TRBJ2-7; TRBD1 might be the D (6 bases). Trimming left V 1 base short and J 4 bases short, with 14 bases between. This CDR3 region has 15 residues. Germline CDR1 SGHTA, CDR2 FQGNSA. CDR3 protein: CASSLVVHREYEQYF. Here the CDR3 DNA reads TGTGCCAGCAGCTTAGTGGTCCACAGGGAATACGAGCAGTACTTC.

The chain is built from TRBV12-3 or TRBV12-4 and TRBJ2-3; 10 nucleotides agree with TRBD2. This CDR3 is built from 16 residues. V lost 3 bases, J lost 1 base, and 4 bases stayed unmatched. DNA of the CDR3: TGTGCCAGCAGTTTTGATAGCGGGGGGCGCACAGATACGCAGTATTTT. The encoded protein is CASSFDSGGRTDTQYF.

The chain links TRBV20-1 to TRBJ1-5, with D perhaps matching TRBD1 (5 bases). The V gene lost 4 bases and the J gene lost 2 bases, with 15 bases spanning the gap. Germline values: CDR1 DFQATT, CDR2 SNEGSKA (reference sequence). CDR3 size: 15 residues. The CDR3, as DNA: TGCAGTGCTAAGCAGGGAGGAACGGGCAATCAGCCCCAGCATTTT. Residues: CSAKQGGTGNQPQHF.

This clonotype came up a few times. The rearrangement uses TRBV21-1 and TRBJ2-7; TRBD1 is the table's D call and was not checked against the DNA. TRBV21-1 is shown as a pseudogene. This CDR3 is 17 amino acids long. This CDR3 reads CASNLKRGRGLPYEQYF. CDR3 DNA: TGTGCCAGCAACCTAAAAAGGGGCAGGGGACTTCCCTACGAGCAGTACTTC.

On this clonotype: A much larger clone lies a single base off, so this may be a read error. The chain combines TRBV11-2 with TRBJ2-5, with 10 nucleotides matching TRBD2. Germline V gives CDR1 SGHAT, CDR2 FQNNGV. The CDR3 loop spans 16 amino acids. The junction had 13 bases not matched to a gene; V was cut back by 1 base and J by 11 bases. The CDR3 nucleotides read TGTGCCAGCAGCTTAGCGGCAGCGGGGGGGTGGAATGAGCAGTACTTC. Amino acid sequence: CASSLAAAGGWNEQYF.

The V and J genes are TRBV12-3 or TRBV12-4 and TRBJ1-1, with 10 bases identical to TRBD1. This CDR3 spans 14 amino acids. V shed 6 bases and J 10 bases; nucleotides not matched to a gene: 11. The CDR3 sequence: CASSPRDRGRGAFF. CDR3 DNA sequence: TGTGCCAGCAGCCCCCGGGACAGGGGACGGGGAGCTTTCTTT.

The chain recombines TRBV5-5 with TRBJ2-2; D uncertain. Germline CDR1 reads SGHKS; CDR2 reads YYEKEE (reference sequence). Deletions cut 0 bases from V and 3 bases from J, with 12 bases between. This CDR3 spans 16 amino acids. The CDR3 nucleotides read TGTGCCAGCAGCTTGGCCCCACAGCCGTACACCGGGGAGCTGTTTTTT. Its protein product is CASSLAPQPYTGELFF. The full variable domain, its missing parts supplied by reference TRBV5-5 and TRBJ2-2, is DAGVTQSPTHLIKTRGQQVTLRCSPISGHKSVSWYQQVLGQGPQFIFQYYEKEERGRGNFPDRFSARQFPNYSSELNVNALLLGDSALYLCASSLAPQPYTGELFFGEGSRLTVL.